The present T cell receptor beta chain was sequenced within a study of CD8 T cells in ankylosing spondylitis. For TCR beta, libraries came from quantitative 5'-RACE with molecular barcodes. TCRdb processed the 5' RACE reads anew with MiXCR; each CDR3 protein has one entry. The table includes some 840,000 distinct CDR3 sequences, 10% to 15% detected once. CDR1 is SGHRS, CDR2 YFSETQ, per germline. The CDR3 extends over 14 amino acids. Trimming removed 3 bases at V and 7 bases at J, with 14 bases between. This clonotype occurred a few times. Its cognate antigen is unknown. Study-level results: Peripheral blood held disease-linked clones only at relatively low frequency, and these were CD8+. Disease-linked clones reportedly concentrated significantly in matched ankylosing spondylitis synovial fluid. There were earlier reports of some motif variants in reactive arthritis synovial fluid and blood. Characteristic of ankylosing spondylitis blood, it appeared, was a TCR beta motif comprising about 8 highly homologous variants.

Sequences were obtained from blood, either unsorted or a sorted T cell fraction (not recorded which). The TCR comes from a male donor with ankylosing spondylitis. This chain links TRBV5-1 with TRBJ1-5; D remains unclear. The CDR3 here is CASSSNEGGQPQHF. DNA of the CDR3: TGCGCCAGCAGCTCGAATGAGGGCGGGCAGCCCCAGCATTTT.